Below are 2 T cell receptor beta chains sequenced from a single sample in a study of blood T cell repertoires in COVID-19. Repertoires were generated with immunoSEQ multiplex PCR, while TCRdb's copy carries only in-frame clones and drops some. Here the sample spans 180,000 or so clones, about four fifths being singletons. Sequencing input: peripheral blood. These receptors were obtained from a woman between 40 and 50 years old with COVID-19, enrolled during active disease.

The chain links TRBV19 to TRBJ1-1; TRBD1 matches at 8 bases. The CDR3 contains 14 residues. CDR1 is LNHDA, CDR2 SQIVND, per germline (reference sequence). V was clipped by 9 bases and J by 3 bases; unmatched bases: 9. The CDR3 sequence is CASRTGQRYTEAFF. The CDR3 nucleotides read TGTGCCAGCCGGACAGGGCAGAGGTACACTGAAGCTTTCTTT.

This chain uses TRBV5-6 with TRBJ1-1, with no clear D. Trimming pared 2 bases from V and 3 bases from J, leaving 8 bases between. Germline loops: CDR1 SGHDT, CDR2 YYEEEE. CDR3 length: 13 residues. The CDR3: CASSFPGYTEAFF. The DNA for the CDR3 is TGTGCCAGCAGCTTTCCGGGGTACACTGAAGCTTTCTTT.